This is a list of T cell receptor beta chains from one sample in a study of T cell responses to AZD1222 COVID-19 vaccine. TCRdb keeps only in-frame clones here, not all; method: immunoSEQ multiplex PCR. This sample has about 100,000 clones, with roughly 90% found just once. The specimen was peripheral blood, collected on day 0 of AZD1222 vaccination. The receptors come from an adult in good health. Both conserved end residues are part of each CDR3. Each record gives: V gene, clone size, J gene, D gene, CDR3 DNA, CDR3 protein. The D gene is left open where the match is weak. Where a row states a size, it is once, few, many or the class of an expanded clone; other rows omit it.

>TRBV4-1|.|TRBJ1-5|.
TGCGCCAGCAGCCCCCTGGAGGCTAAAAATCAGCCCCAGCATTTT
CASSPLEAKNQPQHF
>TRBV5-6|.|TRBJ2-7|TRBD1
TGTGCCAGCAGCTTGGTTTCAGGGGGCGAGCAGTACTTC
CASSLVSGGEQYF
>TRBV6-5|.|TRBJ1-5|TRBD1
TGTGCCAGCAGTTACTCAACAGGGGCTCAGCCCCAGCATTTT
CASSYSTGAQPQHF
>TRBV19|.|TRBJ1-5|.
TGTGCCAGTAGTAGTCCGGGGGAGAGCAATCAGCCCCAGCATTTT
CASSSPGESNQPQHF
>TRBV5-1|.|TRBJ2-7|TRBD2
TGCGCCAGCAGCTTGGGGTTAGCGGGAGGTCCGAGCTCCTACGAGCAGTACTTC
CASSLGLAGGPSSYEQYF
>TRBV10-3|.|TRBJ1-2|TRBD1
TGTGCCATCAGCCGGGACAGCTATGGCTACACCTTC
CAISRDSYGYTF
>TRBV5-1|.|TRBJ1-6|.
TGCGCCAGCAGCTTGGTGGGGGGGGCCGTTTCACCCCTCCACTTT
CASSLVGGAVSPLHF
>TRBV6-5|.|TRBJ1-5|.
TGTGCCAGCAGTTACGCGGGGGGTGGTAATCAGCCCCAGCATTTT
CASSYAGGGNQPQHF
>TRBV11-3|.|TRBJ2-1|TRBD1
TGTGCCAGCAGCGCGACAGGGGCCCACAATGAGCAGTTCTTC
CASSATGAHNEQFF
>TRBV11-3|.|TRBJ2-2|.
TGTGCCAGCAGCCCATGGACAGAGATCAACACCGGGGAGCTGTTTTTT
CASSPWTEINTGELFF
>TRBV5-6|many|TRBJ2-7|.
TGTGCCAGCAGCTTGGCCTCCTACGAGCAGTACTTC
CASSLASYEQYF
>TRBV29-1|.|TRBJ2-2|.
TGCAGCGTTTCGGCCAGTCACACCGGGGAGCTGTTTTTT
CSVSASHTGELFF
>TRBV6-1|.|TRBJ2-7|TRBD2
TGTGCCAGCAGTGAAATGACTAGCGGCTATAAGGCGTACTTC
CASSEMTSGYKAYF
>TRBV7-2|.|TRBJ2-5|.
TGTGCCAGCAGCTTAGTTCGGGGGGCGAAGACCCAGTACTTC
CASSLVRGAKTQYF
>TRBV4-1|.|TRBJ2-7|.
TGCGCCAGCAGCCAACCCTCATTACCTCGGGAGCAGTACTTC
CASSQPSLPREQYF
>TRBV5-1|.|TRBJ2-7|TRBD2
TGCGCCAGCAGGTTTGTAGCGGGAGTATTCTACGAGCAGTACTTC
CASRFVAGVFYEQYF
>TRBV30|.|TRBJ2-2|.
TGTGCCTGGAGTGTAAAGGGGGTGACCGGGGAGCTGTTTTTT
CAWSVKGVTGELFF
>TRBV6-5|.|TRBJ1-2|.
TGTGCCAGCGGGGACACAAACTATGGCTACACCTTC
CASGDTNYGYTF
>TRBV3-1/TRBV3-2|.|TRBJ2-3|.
TGTGCCAGCAGCCAGACTAAAAGGACAGTCGGGACCGATACGCAGTATTTT
CASSQTKRTVGTDTQYF
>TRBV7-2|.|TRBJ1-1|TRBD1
TGTGCCAGCAGCTACCACAGGGGGAACACTGAAGCTTTCTTT
CASSYHRGNTEAFF
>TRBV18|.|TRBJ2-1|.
TGTGCCAGCTCACCAGGCAGCAGCTCCTACAATGAGCAGTTCTTC
CASSPGSSSYNEQFF
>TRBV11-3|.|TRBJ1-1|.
TGTGCCAGCAGCTTAGATAGGAGGGGAGAAGCTTTCTTT
CASSLDRRGEAFF
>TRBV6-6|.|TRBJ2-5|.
TGTGCCAGCAGACCGCTTCAGGGTTTAGGCCAAGAGACCCAGTACTTC
CASRPLQGLGQETQYF
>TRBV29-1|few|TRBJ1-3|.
TGCAGCGTTCTACAGAGCTCTGGAAACACCATATATTTT
CSVLQSSGNTIYF
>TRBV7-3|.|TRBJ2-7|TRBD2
TGTGCCAGCAGCTTAACTGGCGGGAGCTACGAGCAGTACTTC
CASSLTGGSYEQYF
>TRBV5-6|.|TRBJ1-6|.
TGTGCCAGCAGCTTGAACAGAGGATCCCTCCACTTT
CASSLNRGSLHF
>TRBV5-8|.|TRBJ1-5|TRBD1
TGTGCCAGCAGCTTCCGGGACAGCACCTTTCAGCCCCAGCATTTT
CASSFRDSTFQPQHF
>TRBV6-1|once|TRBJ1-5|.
TGTGCCAGCAGTGAAAGGGGTGATCAGCCCCAGCATTTT
CASSERGDQPQHF
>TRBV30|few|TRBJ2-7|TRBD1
TGTGCCTGGCACAACAGGGGCGAGCAGTACTTC
CAWHNRGEQYF
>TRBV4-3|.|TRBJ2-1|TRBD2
TGCGCCAGCAGCCAAGATTTCCGGGAGGACAATGAGCAGTTCTTC
CASSQDFREDNEQFF
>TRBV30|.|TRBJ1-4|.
TGTGCCTGGAATGCGGGGGTTCGAGAAAAACTGTTTTTT
CAWNAGVREKLFF
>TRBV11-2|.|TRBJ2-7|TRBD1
TGTGCCAGCAGCCCCGACAGGGTGGGCAACGAGCAGTACTTC
CASSPDRVGNEQYF
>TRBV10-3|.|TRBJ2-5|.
TGTGCCACCCGCAACACTTGGGGAAGTGAGACCCAGTACTTC
CATRNTWGSETQYF
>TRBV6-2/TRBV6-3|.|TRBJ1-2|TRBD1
TGTGCCAGCAGTATTTGGGACAGGGTAACCCGTTTGAGCGGCTACACCTTC
CASSIWDRVTRLSGYTF